This TCR beta chain appears in the sequencing data of a study of CD8+ T cells in alopecia areata. CDR1 SGHAT and CDR2 FQNNGV come from the germline V gene. The length of the CDR3 is 13 residues. Trimming removed 3 bases at V and 7 bases at J, with 12 bases between. This clone showed up just a few times. Extracted RNA was reverse transcribed, and the resulting cDNA served as sequencing template. This table comes from immunoSEQ multiplex PCR, and its TCRdb copy is limited to in-frame clones, with some not included. The sample gives some 150,000 clones, less than 75% of which show up once; roughly 11% is in the top ten.

The specimen was CD8+ T cells sorted from blood, collected at week 0. The receptor was derived from a human donor with alopecia areata. This chain connects TRBV11-2 to TRBJ2-5, with D maybe TRBD2 (5 bases). The CDR3 spells CASSLSEVVTQYF. The DNA of the CDR3 is TGTGCCAGCAGCTTGTCGGAGGTAGTGACCCAGTACTTC. Full variable domain (missing parts from reference TRBV11-2 and TRBJ2-5): EAGVAQSPRYKIIEKRQSVAFWCNPISGHATLYWYQQILGQGPKLLIQFQNNGVVDDSQLPKDRFSAERLKGVDSTLKIQPAKLEDSAVYLCASSLSEVVTQYFGPGTRLLVL.